This T cell receptor beta chain was identified in a study of PD-1 blockade in mismatch repair-deficient tumors. In the study overall: Enrolled about 2013-2016, patients had progressing, pretreated mismatch repair-deficient cancers of about a dozen types.

Sequencing used immunoSEQ multiplex PCR; TCRdb keeps in-frame clones, though not all of them. The table includes 120,000 or so clones, 86% detected once. V was trimmed by 6 bases and J by 2 bases, leaving 8 bases between them. In germline, CDR1 is MNHNY, CDR2 SVGAGI (reference sequence). CDR3 length equals 13 residues. This clone was counted only a few times. As yet, its antigen is unknown. Findings of the study overall: Tumor-resident clones, often absent from pretreatment blood, expanded after pembrolizumab and then contracted.

The specimen comprised peripheral blood, sampled 44 weeks after starting pembrolizumab. This TCR was recovered from an adult with mismatch repair-deficient cancer. This rearrangement joins TRBV6-6 to TRBJ2-1; D is ambiguous. CDR3 DNA sequence: TGTGCCAGCAGCGAGAACGCCTACAATGAGCAGTTCTTC. The encoded protein is CASSENAYNEQFF.